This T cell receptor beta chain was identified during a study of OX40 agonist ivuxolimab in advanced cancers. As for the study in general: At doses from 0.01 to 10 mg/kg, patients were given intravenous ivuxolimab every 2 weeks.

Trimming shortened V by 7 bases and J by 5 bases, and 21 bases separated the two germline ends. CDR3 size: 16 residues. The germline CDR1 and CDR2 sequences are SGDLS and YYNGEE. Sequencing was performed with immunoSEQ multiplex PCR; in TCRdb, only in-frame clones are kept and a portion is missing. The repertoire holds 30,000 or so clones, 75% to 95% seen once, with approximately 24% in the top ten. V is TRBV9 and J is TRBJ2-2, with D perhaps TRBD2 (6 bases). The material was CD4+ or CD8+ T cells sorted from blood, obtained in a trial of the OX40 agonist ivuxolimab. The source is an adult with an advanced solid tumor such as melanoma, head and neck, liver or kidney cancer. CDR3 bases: TGTGCCAGCTCTGGGGTCGGCCGGGAGAGTACCGGGGAGCTGTTTTTT. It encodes CASSGVGRESTGELFF.